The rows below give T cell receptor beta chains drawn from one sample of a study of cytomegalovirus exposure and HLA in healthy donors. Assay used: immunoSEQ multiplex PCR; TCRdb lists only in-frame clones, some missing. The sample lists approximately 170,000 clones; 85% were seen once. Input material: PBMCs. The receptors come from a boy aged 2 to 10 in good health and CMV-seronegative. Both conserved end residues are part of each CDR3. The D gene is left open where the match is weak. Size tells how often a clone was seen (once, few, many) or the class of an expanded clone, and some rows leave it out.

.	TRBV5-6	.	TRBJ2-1	TGTGCCAGCAGCTTGGTAGCTTACGGTCCCTACAATGAGCAGTTCTTC	CASSLVAYGPYNEQFF
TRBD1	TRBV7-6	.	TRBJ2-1	TGTGCCAGCAGCCGGACAGGGGATAATGAGCAGTTCTTC	CASSRTGDNEQFF
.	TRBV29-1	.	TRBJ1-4	TGCAGCGTTCTATCGGGGAACACTAATGAAAAACTGTTTTTT	CSVLSGNTNEKLFF
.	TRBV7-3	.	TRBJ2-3	TGTGCCAGCAGACGAACAGGGCGAGCTAGCACAGATACGCAGTATTTT	CASRRTGRASTDTQYF
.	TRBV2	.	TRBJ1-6	TGTGCCAGCAGTCCCTCGGAGTATAATTCACCCCTCCACTTT	CASSPSEYNSPLHF
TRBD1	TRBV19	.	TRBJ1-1	TGTGCCAGTAGTGGGCTACAGGGGGCTGAAGCTTTCTTT	CASSGLQGAEAFF
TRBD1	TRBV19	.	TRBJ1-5	TGTGCCAGTAGTCTCCCAGGGGGTGGCAATCAGCCCCAGCATTTT	CASSLPGGGNQPQHF
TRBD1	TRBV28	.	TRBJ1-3	TGTGCCAGCAGTTCATTCAGGGGGCCCTCTGGAAACACCATATATTTT	CASSSFRGPSGNTIYF
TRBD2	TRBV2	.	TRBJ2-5	TGTGCCAGCAGTGACAAGCGGGAGGGCGGAGAGACCCAGTACTTC	CASSDKREGGETQYF
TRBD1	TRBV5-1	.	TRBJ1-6	TGCGCCAGCAGCTTACCGGGACAGCTCAATTCACCCCTCCACTTT	CASSLPGQLNSPLHF
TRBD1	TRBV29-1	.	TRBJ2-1	TGCAGCGTACAGGGGGCTTACAATGAGCAGTTCTTC	CSVQGAYNEQFF
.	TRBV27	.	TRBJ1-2	TGTGCCAGCAGTTTAGACATCTCCTATGGCTACACCTTC	CASSLDISYGYTF
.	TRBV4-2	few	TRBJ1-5	TGTGCCAGCAGCCAAGCAGGGGTTTGGCAGCCCCAGCATTTT	CASSQAGVWQPQHF
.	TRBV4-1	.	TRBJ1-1	TGCGCCAGCAGCCAAGTGGACACGAGAGGCACTGAAGCTTTCTTT	CASSQVDTRGTEAFF
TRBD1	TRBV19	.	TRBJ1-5	TGTGCCAGTAGTCCGGGAGATAGACAGGGGAAACGTAATAGCAATCAGCCCCAGCATTTT	CASSPGDRQGKRNSNQPQHF
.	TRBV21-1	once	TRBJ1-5	TGTGCCAGCAGCCCGCCCCGGACAAGAAGCAATCAGCCCCAGCATTTT	CASSPPRTRSNQPQHF
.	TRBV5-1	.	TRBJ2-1	TGCGCCAGCAGTCCAACGGGTAGAAACAATGAGCAGTTCTTC	CASSPTGRNNEQFF
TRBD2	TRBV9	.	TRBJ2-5	TGTGCCAGCAGCGCCCTAGCGGGACCCCAGGAGTACCAAGAGACCCAGTACTTC	CASSALAGPQEYQETQYF
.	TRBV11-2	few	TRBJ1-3	TGTGCCAGCAGCGCCGCCGGGATCGGAAACACCATATATTTT	CASSAAGIGNTIYF
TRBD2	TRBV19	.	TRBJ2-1	TGTGCCAGTAAAGGCCTTGCGGGAGGGCCGGGTGATGAGCAGTTCTTC	CASKGLAGGPGDEQFF
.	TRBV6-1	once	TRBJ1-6	TGTGCCAGCAGTCAGGGGTGGAATTCACCCCTCCACTTT	CASSQGWNSPLHF
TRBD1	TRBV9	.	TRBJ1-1	TGTGCCAGCAGCGTAGTCGGGACAGCCTACACTGAAGCTTTCTTT	CASSVVGTAYTEAFF
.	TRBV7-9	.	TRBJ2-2	TGTTCCAGCAGCTTAGCGAAGCACACCGGGGAGCTGTTTTTT	CSSSLAKHTGELFF
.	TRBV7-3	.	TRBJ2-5	TGTGCCAGCAGCTTACACGCCCGGCCAGGGGAGACCCAGTACTTC	CASSLHARPGETQYF
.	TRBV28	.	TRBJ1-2	TGTGCCAGCAGTGGCCGTCGACATCAGAACTATGGCTACACCTTC	CASSGRRHQNYGYTF
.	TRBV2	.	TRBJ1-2	TGTGCCAGCACTCAGGGTACTAACTATGGCTACACCTTC	CASTQGTNYGYTF
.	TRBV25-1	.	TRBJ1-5	TGTGCCAGCAGTAGAGGGGGTTATAGCAATCAGCCCCAGCATTTT	CASSRGGYSNQPQHF
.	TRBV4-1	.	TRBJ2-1	TGCGCCAGCAGCCCAAGGGGAAGGGGGGGATACAATGAGCAGTTCTTC	CASSPRGRGGYNEQFF
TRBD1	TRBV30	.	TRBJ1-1	TGTGCCTGGAGTCTCGACAGGGGGCGAATAAGGCAGGAAGCTTTCTTT	CAWSLDRGRIRQEAFF
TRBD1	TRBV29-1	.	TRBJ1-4	TGCAGCGTTGAATGGGGGGACAGGCGGGGACTGTTTTTT	CSVEWGDRRGLFF
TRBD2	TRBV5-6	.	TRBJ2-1	TGTGCCAGCGGATTAGCGGGCGACAGCTCCTACAATGAGCAGTTCTTC	CASGLAGDSSYNEQFF
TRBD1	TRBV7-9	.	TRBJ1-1	TGTGCCAGCAGCGTCTGGACAGGGTTTAACACTGAAGCTTTCTTT	CASSVWTGFNTEAFF
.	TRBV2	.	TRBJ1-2	TGTGCCAGCAGGGGGGGGGATCGAGGAGGCTACACCTTC	CASRGGDRGGYTF
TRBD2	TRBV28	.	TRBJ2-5	TGTGCCAGCAGTTTATTGGTCCTAGCGGGAAGGGTTGGGGAGACCCAGTACTTC	CASSLLVLAGRVGETQYF
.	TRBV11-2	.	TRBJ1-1	TGTGCCAGCACTCTTTCCTATGCCACTGAAGCTTTCTTT	CASTLSYATEAFF
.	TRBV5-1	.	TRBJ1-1	TGCGCCAGCAGCCCGACAGCCCTGAACACTGAAGCTTTCTTT	CASSPTALNTEAFF
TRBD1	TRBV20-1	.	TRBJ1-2	TGCAGTGCTAGAGCGGTCAGGGACAGTTCCTTC	CSARAVRDSSF
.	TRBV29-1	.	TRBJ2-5	TGCAGCGTTGCACACCCCGAGACCCAGTACTTC	CSVAHPETQYF
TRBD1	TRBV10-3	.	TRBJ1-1	TGTGCCACCGGACAGGCGAGCACTGAAGCTTTCTTT	CATGQASTEAFF
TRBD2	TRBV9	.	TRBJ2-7	TGTGCCAGCAGCCCGGGGCCTAGCGGGAGTTACGAGCAGTACTTC	CASSPGPSGSYEQYF
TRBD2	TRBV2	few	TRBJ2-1	TGTGCCAGCAGTCCTACGACTAGCGCCTACAATGAGCAGTTCTTC	CASSPTTSAYNEQFF
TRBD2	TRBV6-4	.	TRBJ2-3	TGTGCCAGCAGTGACTCGCCTAGCGGGAGTCCAGATACGCAGTATTTT	CASSDSPSGSPDTQYF
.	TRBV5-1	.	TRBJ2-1	TGCGCCAGCAGCCCGCCCGGGAGCTCCTACAATGAGCAGTTCTTC	CASSPPGSSYNEQFF
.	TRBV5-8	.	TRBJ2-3	TGTGCCAGCAGCCCCGGACAGAAGGTCACAGATACGCAGTATTTT	CASSPGQKVTDTQYF
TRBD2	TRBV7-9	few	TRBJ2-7	TGTGCCAGCAGCCAATTGGGACTAGCGTCCTACGAGCAGTACTTC	CASSQLGLASYEQYF
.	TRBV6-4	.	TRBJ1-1	TGTGCCAGCAGTGACTCATCAGGCAACACTGAAGCTTTCTTT	CASSDSSGNTEAFF
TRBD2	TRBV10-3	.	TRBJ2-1	TGTGCCATCAGTGAGTCCCTCATACTTCCGGGACTAGCGGGGGCAGCCTCGGGATACAATGAGCAGTTCTTC	CAISESLILPGLAGAASGYNEQFF
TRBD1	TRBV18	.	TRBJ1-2	TGTGCCAGCTCACGGGAACAGGGGGCGCGGGGCTACACCTTC	CASSREQGARGYTF
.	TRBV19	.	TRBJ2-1	TGTGCCAGTAGTGTCCTAGCGATCAATGAGCAGTTCTTC	CASSVLAINEQFF
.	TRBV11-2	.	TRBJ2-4	TGTGCCAGCAGCTTAGGGTGGATTAAGGGGGCCAAAAACATTCAGTACTTC	CASSLGWIKGAKNIQYF
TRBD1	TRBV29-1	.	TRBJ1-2	TGCAGCGTGCTAGACAGGGATGGCTACACCTTC	CSVLDRDGYTF
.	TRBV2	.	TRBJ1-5	TGTGCCAGCAGTGACGGAGGGAGGAATCAGCCCCAGCATTTT	CASSDGGRNQPQHF
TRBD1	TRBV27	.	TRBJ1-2	TGTGCCAGCAAGTATACAGGGGGCTTATTTGGCTACACCTTC	CASKYTGGLFGYTF